This entry lists 25 T cell receptor beta chains sequenced from one sample in a study of cytomegalovirus exposure and HLA in healthy donors. Primers included in the PCR were 60 Vbeta and 13 Jbeta primers. Profiled with immunoSEQ multiplex PCR; TCRdb holds only in-frame clones, not every one. The sample contains about 160,000 clones, roughly 80% of which appear only once. Sequencing input: PBMCs. Every receptor here comes from a man in his forties or fifties in good health and CMV-seropositive.

The chain carries TRBV6-6 and TRBJ2-7, with 9 bases identical to TRBD1. V was clipped by 8 bases and J by 2 bases; unmatched bases: 1. The CDR3 is made up of 12 amino acids. Looked up from germline, CDR1 is MNHNY and CDR2 is SVGAGI (reference sequence). CDR3 bases: TGTGCCAGCCGGACAGGGGCCTACGAGCAGTACTTC. It yields the protein CASRTGAYEQYF.

J is TRBJ2-1 and V is TRBV7-2; 10 bases line up with TRBD2. V lost 1 base to trimming and J lost 6 bases; unmatched junction nucleotides: 6. CDR1 and CDR2 (germline): SGHTA, FQGNSA. This CDR3 has 16 amino acids. This CDR3 is CASSLGRLAGVNEQFF. CDR3 bases: TGTGCCAGCAGCTTAGGCCGGCTAGCGGGAGTCAATGAGCAGTTCTTC.

The V call is TRBV2, the J call TRBJ2-7, with 11 bases fitting TRBD2. V lost 6 bases to trimming and J lost 6 bases; unmatched junction nucleotides: 13. Germline lookup yields CDR1 SNHLY and CDR2 FYNNEI. The CDR3 runs 16 residues. The CDR3 coding sequence is TGTGCCAGCAGCCCTAGGGGTAGCGGGAGGGAGGGCGAGCAGTACTTC. Its protein is CASSPRGSGREGEQYF. Supplemented by reference TRBV2 and TRBJ2-7, the full variable domain reads EPEVTQTPSHQVTQMGQEVILRCVPISNHLYFYWYRQILGQKVEFLVSFYNNEISEKSEIFDDQFSVERPDGSNFTLKIRSTKLEDSAMYFCASSPRGSGREGEQYFGPGTRLTVT.

The chain joins TRBV28 to TRBJ1-5, with D possibly TRBD1 on 5 matching bases. The CDR3 runs 13 residues. V was shortened by 7 bases and J by 6 bases, with 13 bases between the two germline ends. Germline V gives CDR1 MDHEN, CDR2 SYDVKM. CDR3 sequence: CASTQGRSQPQHF. In DNA form, the CDR3 reads TGTGCCAGCACCCAGGGAAGGAGTCAGCCCCAGCATTTT.

V usage is TRBV19 and J usage is TRBJ1-5; tentatively, D is TRBD1 (5 bases). V dropped 3 bases and J dropped 3 bases, with 9 bases sitting between them. Germline V CDR1 and CDR2: LNHDA, SQIVND (reference sequence). The length of the CDR3 is 14 residues. This chain's CDR3 is CASSMGQNNQPQHF. DNA of the CDR3: TGTGCCAGTAGTATGGGGCAGAACAATCAGCCCCAGCATTTT.

The chain is built from TRBV5-4 and TRBJ2-2, with 12 bases lining up with TRBD2. V lost 4 bases and J lost 2; bases outside the gene matches: 12. CDR3 length: 19 amino acids. Germline V CDR1 and CDR2: SGHNT, YYREEE (reference sequence). The CDR3 bases are TGTGCCAGCAGCCCCCTTCCGACTAGCGGGAGCGGAAACACCGGGGAGCTGTTTTTT. Its protein product is CASSPLPTSGSGNTGELFF.

The rearrangement links TRBV7-3 to TRBJ2-2, with 9 nucleotides matching TRBD2. The CDR3 spans 14 residues. Trimming took 2 bases from V and 5 from J; bases not matched to a gene: 0. Germline V gives CDR1 SGHTA, CDR2 FQGTGA. The CDR3 DNA reads as TGTGCCAGCAGCTTACTAGCGGGAACCGGGGAGCTGTTTTTT. Its protein is CASSLLAGTGELFF.

This chain uses TRBV7-9 with TRBJ2-5, with 10 bases aligning to TRBD1. V lost 1 base to trimming and J lost 4 bases; unmatched junction nucleotides: 6. This CDR3 spans 16 amino acids. Germline V lookup: CDR1 SEHNR, CDR2 FQNEAQ (reference sequence). CDR3 sequence (DNA): TGTGCCAGCAGCTTAGGCGCGACAGGGGGCCGAGAGACCCAGTACTTC. It translates to CASSLGATGGRETQYF.

V is TRBV18 and J is TRBJ1-2; unclear D gene. The CDR3 is 12 amino acids. V lost 2 bases and J lost 7, with 8 bases in between. Germline V gene sequence: CDR1 KGHSH, CDR2 LQKENI. Here the CDR3 reads CASSPGLFGYTF. DNA for the CDR3: TGTGCCAGCTCACCAGGGCTATTTGGCTACACCTTC.

J is TRBJ1-1 and V is TRBV11-2, with TRBD1 as a possible D gene (5 bases). The germline V and J ends were trimmed by 1 base and 1 base, with 10 bases remaining between them. In germline, CDR1 is SGHAT, CDR2 FQNNGV. This CDR3 comprises 15 residues. CDR3 protein: CASSLAVGENTEAFF. For the CDR3, the DNA is TGTGCCAGCAGCTTAGCGGTAGGGGAGAACACTGAAGCTTTCTTT.

This chain uses TRBV30 with TRBJ2-7; possibly TRBD2 for D (6 bases). The germline V gene encodes CDR1 GTSNPN and CDR2 SVGIG (reference sequence). The CDR3 runs 13 residues. The CDR3 nucleotides are TGTGCGATGGAGGACGGGAGCTCCTACGAGCAGTACTTC. Its translation is CAMEDGSSYEQYF.

The chain employs TRBV21-1 and TRBJ2-3; the D call TRBD2 from the table was never checked on the DNA. TRBV21-1 is an annotated pseudogene. The CDR3 runs 13 residues. CDR3 nucleotide sequence: TGTGCCAGCAGCAACACGACTAGAGATACGCAGTATTTT. This gives the protein CASSNTTRDTQYF.

The V gene is TRBV5-1, the J gene TRBJ1-1; 7 positions match TRBD1. Germline CDR1 is SGHRS and CDR2 is YFSETQ. The length of the CDR3 is 17 residues. After removal of 0 bases from V and 1 base from J, the junction contained 9 bases not matched to a gene. The DNA for the CDR3 is TGCGCCAGCAGCTTGGATCCCAACAGGGGCCCGAACACTGAAGCTTTCTTT. It codes for CASSLDPNRGPNTEAFF.

The chain employs TRBV11-2 and TRBJ2-4; tentatively, D is TRBD2 (5 bases). Germline V CDR1 and CDR2: SGHAT, FQNNGV. The ends were cut back, 4 bases at V and 0 bases at J, with 10 bases in the middle. The CDR3 covers 15 residues. The CDR3: CASSSPGLAKNIQYF. The CDR3 coding sequence is TGTGCCAGCAGCTCCCCCGGACTAGCCAAAAACATTCAGTACTTC.

The rearrangement uses TRBV27 and TRBJ2-7; a possible D gene is TRBD1 (6 bases). The CDR3 has 15 residues. Germline loops: CDR1 MNHEY, CDR2 SMNVEV (reference sequence). V lost 8 bases, J lost 0 bases, and 17 bases lay in between. The CDR3 sequence is CASLHRQEVSYEQYF. CDR3 DNA: TGTGCCAGCCTACACCGACAGGAGGTCTCCTACGAGCAGTACTTC.

The V call is TRBV7-2, the J call TRBJ1-5; D is unclear. This CDR3 comprises 13 residues. Germline V gene lookup returns CDR1 SGHTA and CDR2 FQGNSA. Deletions cut 1 base from V and 8 bases from J, with 9 bases between. The DNA of the CDR3 is TGTGCCAGCAGCTTAGTACGCCGAGAGCCCCAGCATTTT. Its protein product is CASSLVRREPQHF.

CDR3 DNA sequence: TGTGCCAGCAGCTTAGCGGGAGCCTCCTACGAGCAGTACTTC. This encodes CASSLAGASYEQYF. The J gene is TRBJ2-7, the V gene TRBV11-2; maybe TRBD2 (6 bases). The CDR3 is 14 residues long. V was trimmed by 1 base and J by 0 bases, leaving 7 bases between them. Looked up from germline, CDR1 is SGHAT and CDR2 is FQNNGV. The whole variable domain, remainder taken from reference TRBV11-2 and TRBJ2-7, is EAGVAQSPRYKIIEKRQSVAFWCNPISGHATLYWYQQILGQGPKLLIQFQNNGVVDDSQLPKDRFSAERLKGVDSTLKIQPAKLEDSAVYLCASSLAGASYEQYFGPGTRLTVT.

This chain joins TRBV6-5 and TRBJ1-1, with 7 bases matching TRBD1. Trimming removed 0 bases from V and 5 bases from J; junction bases left unmatched: 6. CDR3 length: 15 residues. CDR1 is MNHEY, CDR2 SVGAGI, per germline. The chain's CDR3 is CASSYSTGASTEAFF. The CDR3 bases are TGTGCCAGCAGTTACTCCACAGGGGCAAGTACTGAAGCTTTCTTT.

V usage is TRBV11-2 and J usage is TRBJ2-2; D remains unclear. The CDR3 loop spans 13 amino acids. CDR1 is SGHAT, CDR2 FQNNGV, per germline. The V end was cut by 6 bases, the J end by 3 bases, with 8 bases between. The CDR3 DNA reads TGTGCCAGCAGTCGTCGAGACACCGGGGAGCTGTTTTTT. Its protein product is CASSRRDTGELFF.

As for this clone: The junction departs from germline at one end; a sequencing error may be responsible. The chain couples TRBV7-9 to TRBJ2-7, with D possibly being TRBD2 (7 bases). There are 15 residues in the CDR3. Germline lookup yields CDR1 SEHNR and CDR2 FQNEAQ (reference sequence). CDR3 sequence reads: CSSSFSGGGDYEQYF. CDR3 sequence (DNA): TGTTCCAGCAGCTTTAGTGGAGGGGGGGACTACGAGCAGTACTTC.

The V call is TRBV12-5, the J call TRBJ2-1, with 9 bases that match TRBD1. From germline, CDR1 is LGHNT and CDR2 FRNRAP. With V trimmed by 1 base and J by 7 bases, 8 bases remained unmatched. CDR3 length equals 16 residues. CDR3 nucleotides: TGTGCTAGTGGTTTGGGAATCGGGACAGGGTATAATGAGCAGTTCTTC. Translated, it gives CASGLGIGTGYNEQFF.

This clone was counted a few times. The chain employs TRBV5-8 and TRBJ2-6, with a weak D call TRBD1 (6 bases). Germline V lookup: CDR1 SGHTS, CDR2 YDEGEE. This CDR3 is 17 amino acids long. V lost 6 bases to trimming and J lost 1 base, with 17 bases between them. CDR3 sequence reads: CASTAGTFTSGANVLTF. The CDR3 nucleotides are TGTGCCAGCACTGCCGGGACATTTACTTCTGGGGCCAACGTCCTGACTTTC.

In nucleotides, the CDR3 is TGTGCCAGCAGCGCCGCCGGGACAGAGACCGGGGAGCTGTTTTTT. As protein: CASSAAGTETGELFF. The chain couples TRBV5-5 to TRBJ2-2, with 7 bases that match TRBD1. Germline assignment: CDR1 SGHKS and CDR2 YYEKEE (reference sequence). With 4 bases clipped from V and 5 bases from J, the junction kept 8 bases outside the gene matches. The CDR3 sequence is 15 residues long.

The chain carries TRBV6-6 and TRBJ2-5, with 12 bases lining up with TRBD2. Germline V gene sequence: CDR1 MNHNY, CDR2 SVGAGI (reference sequence). V trimming: 5 bases; J trimming: 5 bases; junction bases outside the gene matches: 6. The length of the CDR3 is 15 residues. This CDR3 reads CASSPTSGSGETQYF. The CDR3 DNA follows: TGTGCCAGCAGTCCGACTAGCGGGAGCGGCGAGACCCAGTACTTC.

The chain recombines TRBV29-1 with TRBJ2-3; a possible D gene is TRBD1 (6 bases). CDR1 is SQVTM, CDR2 ANQGSEA, per germline. V was cut by 6 bases and J by 4 bases, with 14 bases left in between. The CDR3 runs 13 residues. CDR3 amino acids: CSVQGPGADTQYF. As DNA, the CDR3 is TGCAGCGTCCAGGGGCCTGGGGCAGATACGCAGTATTTT.